This T cell receptor beta chain was sequenced during a study of tumor-infiltrating lymphocytes in glioblastoma multiforme. Germline V CDR1 and CDR2: MNHNS, SASEGT. With 8 bases clipped from V and 9 bases from J, the junction kept 9 bases outside the gene matches. This CDR3 region has 13 residues. Three nested ARM-PCR rounds with V-beta and C-beta primers built TCRB libraries. TCRdb re-called the multiplex PCR reads through MiXCR, storing one row per CDR3 protein. The sample has about 32,000 distinct CDR3 sequences; 61% are singletons. The sample was brain tumor tissue. The sequence came from a male donor with glioblastoma. V and J are TRBV6-1 and TRBJ2-5; 10 nucleotides line up with TRBD2. Here the CDR3 DNA reads TGTGCCAGCTCTAGCGGGAGTGTGGAGGCCCAGTACTTC. Translated: CASSSGSVEAQYF.